Listed below are T cell receptor beta chains from one sample, sequenced in a study of STAT5B mutations in CD4+ large granular lymphocyte leukemia. Repertoires were generated with immunoSEQ multiplex PCR, while TCRdb's copy carries only in-frame clones and drops some. The table includes roughly 32,000 clones, approximately 80% detected once. The sequenced material came from CD4+ T cells from blood buffy coats. The origin of the receptors is a human donor in good health. Each CDR3 is given with its conserved first and last residue. A D gene is named only where the DNA matches it firmly. Not every row has a clone size; where given, it reads once, few, many or a size class.

d_call clone_size j_call v_call cdr3_nt cdr3_aa
. . TRBJ2-2 TRBV14 TGTGCCAGCAGCCAGGATAACACCGGGGAGCTGTTTTTT CASSQDNTGELFF
. . TRBJ2-1 TRBV2 TGTGCCAGCACTGATTGGGTCTACAATGAGCAGTTCTTC CASTDWVYNEQFF
. . TRBJ2-7 TRBV6-1 TGTGCCAGCAGTGAAGTAGGGGGGGAGCAGTACTTC CASSEVGGEQYF
. . TRBJ2-3 TRBV19 TGTGCCAGTAGTGCAGGGACGGGCACAGATACGCAGTATTTT CASSAGTGTDTQYF
TRBD1 . TRBJ2-3 TRBV19 TGTGCCAGTAGCATTCCCAGGGGGAGCACAGATACGCAGTATTTT CASSIPRGSTDTQYF
TRBD2 . TRBJ2-5 TRBV7-8 TGTGCCAGCACCCTATCTAGCGGCCAAGAGACCCAGTACTTC CASTLSSGQETQYF
. . TRBJ2-7 TRBV11-3 TGTGCCAGCAGCTTAGATGCGGCCACTGTCTCCTACGAGCAGTACTTC CASSLDAATVSYEQYF
. . TRBJ2-1 TRBV5-5 TGTGCCAGCAGCCCCGTAGTGAATGAGCAGTTCTTC CASSPVVNEQFF
. . TRBJ2-3 TRBV6-6 TGTGCCAGCAGTATGTCGAGGGGAGTGACAGATACGCAGTATTTT CASSMSRGVTDTQYF
. . TRBJ2-1 TRBV5-5 TGTGCCAGCAGCAGCCAAGGGATCAATGAGCAGTTCTTC CASSSQGINEQFF
. few TRBJ1-6 TRBV14 TGTGCCAGCAGCCGGTGGACCGACAATAATTCACCCCTCCACTTT CASSRWTDNNSPLHF
TRBD2 . TRBJ2-1 TRBV2 TGTGCCAGCAGTGATAGCGGGAGCTCCTACAATGAGCAGTTCTTC CASSDSGSSYNEQFF
TRBD1 . TRBJ1-2 TRBV4-1 TGCGCCAGCAGCCACCCGGACAGGCAAGACTATGGCTACACCTTC CASSHPDRQDYGYTF
. . TRBJ1-5 TRBV19 TGTGCCACAGGCAGGGGAGGTAGCAATCAGCCCCAGCATTTT CATGRGGSNQPQHF
. . TRBJ1-5 TRBV9 TGTGCCAGCAGGGGGGAGGCCGGCCCCATGTATAGCAATCAGCCCCAGCATTTT CASRGEAGPMYSNQPQHF
. . TRBJ1-2 TRBV28 TGTGCCAGCAGTTTAGGGACAAGTCAGGCGGGCTACACCTTC CASSLGTSQAGYTF
. . TRBJ1-1 TRBV19 TGTGCCAGTACCCGAGGACGGTGGGGCACTGAAGCTTTCTTT CASTRGRWGTEAFF
. . TRBJ2-5 TRBV6-1 TGTGCCAGCAGTGAATACACTCGACACGGAGAGACCCAGTACTTC CASSEYTRHGETQYF
. . TRBJ2-3 TRBV15 TGTGCCACCAGCAGAGTAGAGGTGGCCGGTGATACGCAGTATTTT CATSRVEVAGDTQYF